This T cell receptor beta chain was documented in a study of cytomegalovirus exposure and HLA in healthy donors. The germline V gene encodes CDR1 SEHNR and CDR2 FQNEAQ (reference sequence). The CDR3 spans 14 residues. Between the trimmed V and J ends, which lost 0 bases and 4 bases, there was a span of 10 bases. This PCR relied on a set of 60 Vbeta primers and 13 Jbeta primers. This table comes from immunoSEQ multiplex PCR, and its TCRdb copy is limited to in-frame clones, with some not included. The sample lists about 200,000 clones; approximately 85% were seen once. Concerning this clone itself: Its antigen is unidentified.

Overall study findings and caveats: Reportedly, cytomegalovirus status was diagnosed with high sensitivity and specificity. Productive rates of about 90% or about 30% were seen for most TCR beta V segments in an earlier analysis.

The chain employs TRBV7-9 and TRBJ2-7, with D uncertain. Specimen: PBMCs. This clonotype originated in a woman between 50 and 59 years old in good health and CMV-seronegative. CDR3 in DNA: TGTGCCAGCAGCTTAGCACTAACCCCATACGAGCAGTACTTC. Translation gives CASSLALTPYEQYF.